This TCR beta chain came from a study of T-cell memory formation after mild COVID-19. Across the whole study: Largely donor-specific sequence clusters came from two donors.

This clonotype was picked up a small number of times. Its antigen is currently unknown. TCRdb independently ran MiXCR on the 5' RACE reads; one entry per CDR3 protein. The sample lists roughly 450,000 distinct CDR3 sequences; around a sixth were seen once. The CDR3 loop spans 14 amino acids. CDR1 and CDR2 (germline): LGHDT, YNNKEL (reference sequence). The V and J ends lost 3 bases and 4 bases respectively, with 9 bases between them. Broader study findings: Clones that shrank (day 15 to 85) were balanced CD4/CD8, whereas later expanders leaned CD4+.

Sequencing input: PBMCs or a T cell subset sorted from them (not recorded which). The sequence was obtained from an adult woman who had mild COVID-19 (a few samples of this study predate the infection). Cell type and time point are not known. The chain joins TRBV3-1 to TRBJ2-2; D unresolved. The CDR3 is CASSQGASTGELFF. In nucleotides, the CDR3 is TGTGCCAGCAGCCAGGGCGCGAGCACCGGGGAGCTGTTTTTT.